Below, 6 T cell receptor beta chains from the same sample are listed, as sequenced in a study of blood T cell repertoires in COVID-19. Profiled with immunoSEQ multiplex PCR; TCRdb holds only in-frame clones, not every one. The table records under 450,000 clones, roughly 87% of them present only once. What was sequenced was PBMCs or T cells enriched from blood (not recorded which). The receptors derive from a woman in her 30s who had recovered from COVID-19.

The J gene is TRBJ2-7, the V gene TRBV18; D gene uncertain. V was shortened by 6 bases and J by 2 bases, with 14 bases between the two germline ends. The length of the CDR3 is 14 residues. The germline CDR1 and CDR2 sequences are KGHSH and LQKENI. This CDR3 is CASSSYEKAYEQYF. The CDR3 coding sequence is TGTGCCAGCTCTTCCTACGAGAAAGCCTACGAGCAGTACTTC.

This chain uses TRBV2 with TRBJ2-7; 7 bases are a match to TRBD2. In germline, CDR1 is SNHLY, CDR2 FYNNEI. The length of the CDR3 is 12 residues. Trimming at V came to 11 bases and at J to 6 bases, leaving 10 bases not matched to a gene. For the CDR3, the DNA is TGTGCCGGGGCTAGCGGCCTTGGCGAGCAGTACTTC. It yields the protein CAGASGLGEQYF.

This clone is a singleton in its sample. The V and J genes are TRBV19 and TRBJ2-6; D is unclear. V was cut by 0 bases and J by 2 bases, with 11 bases left in between. The CDR3 totals 17 residues. In germline, CDR1 is LNHDA, CDR2 SQIVND (reference sequence). The chain's CDR3 is CASSIDLEVAGANVLTF. CDR3 DNA sequence: TGTGCCAGTAGTATAGATCTTGAGGTTGCTGGGGCCAACGTCCTGACTTTC.

The chain employs TRBV7-8 and TRBJ2-1; 11 bases are shared with TRBD2. CDR1 and CDR2 from the germline V gene are SGHVS and FQNEAQ. The V and J ends lost 3 bases and 9 bases, in that order; junction bases with no gene match: 10. The CDR3 is made up of 16 amino acids. As DNA, the CDR3 is TGTGCCAGCAGCTTGGAGACTAGCGGGAACTTAGCTGAGCAGTTCTTC. Protein product: CASSLETSGNLAEQFF.

This sequence joins TRBV10-2 and TRBJ1-2, with D possibly being TRBD1 (6 bases). Germline V gene data show CDR1 as WSHSY and CDR2 as SAAADI. This CDR3 is 13 amino acids long. Trimming shortened V by 6 bases and J by 4 bases, and 12 bases separated the two germline ends. Here the CDR3 DNA reads TGCGCCAGCAGAGAGGGGGACTCCTATGGCTACACCTTC. It specifies CASREGDSYGYTF.

CDR3 sequence: CASSIPQGIGSGTEAFF. CDR3 nucleotide sequence: TGTGCCAGTAGTATCCCACAGGGGATAGGTTCCGGAACTGAAGCTTTCTTT. The chain has TRBV19 and TRBJ1-1; 7 positions agree with TRBD1. The CDR3 totals 17 residues. V gave up 3 bases and J gave up 5 bases; unmatched junction bases: 15. Germline V gene sequence: CDR1 LNHDA, CDR2 SQIVND (reference sequence).